The rows below give T cell receptor beta chains drawn from one sample of a study of PD-1 blockade in classical Hodgkin lymphoma. Sequenced by immunoSEQ multiplex PCR; TCRdb stores in-frame clones only, minus some. This sample has approximately 38,000 clones, with around 80% found just once. The sample consisted of peripheral blood mononuclear cells (PBMCs), taken before the fourth cycle of nivolumab. Every receptor here comes from a human donor with classical Hodgkin lymphoma. Each CDR3 is given with its conserved first and last residue. Fields, in order: J gene, D gene, clone size, V gene, CDR3 DNA, CDR3 protein. The D gene is left open where the match is weak. Only part of the rows carry a size: once, few, many, or a class if the clone is expanded.

J: TRBJ2-1
D: TRBD2
size: .
V: TRBV7-9
DNA: TGTGCCAGCAGCTTGATAGCGGGGGGGCGCAATGAGCAGTTCTTC
CDR3: CASSLIAGGRNEQFF

J: TRBJ1-1
D: .
size: .
V: TRBV7-9
DNA: TGTGCCAGCAGCTTATTGGGAAGGAGGGATGAAGCTTTCTTT
CDR3: CASSLLGRRDEAFF

J: TRBJ1-1
D: .
size: .
V: TRBV7-9
DNA: TGTGCCAGCAGCTTATACGGGAGGGACACTGAAGCTTTCTTT
CDR3: CASSLYGRDTEAFF

J: TRBJ2-2
D: TRBD1
size: few
V: TRBV4-3
DNA: TGCGCCAGCAGCCAAGATCGGGACAGGGTCGGGGAGCTGTTTTTT
CDR3: CASSQDRDRVGELFF

J: TRBJ2-7
D: .
size: .
V: TRBV5-1
DNA: TGCGCCAGCAGCTTGGGGGGACTCCCTACCTACGAGCAGTACTTC
CDR3: CASSLGGLPTYEQYF

J: TRBJ2-6
D: .
size: .
V: TRBV4-2
DNA: TGTGCCAGCAGCCAAGGAGACTCTGGGGCCAACGTCCTGACTTTC
CDR3: CASSQGDSGANVLTF

J: TRBJ1-5
D: .
size: once
V: TRBV6-5
DNA: TGTGCCAGCAGGCGATTCTCAGGATCGGATCAGCCCCAGCATTTT
CDR3: CASRRFSGSDQPQHF

J: TRBJ2-7
D: TRBD1
size: few
V: TRBV7-9
DNA: TGTGCCAGCAGCCTAGACAGGGGATCCTACGAGCAGTACTTC
CDR3: CASSLDRGSYEQYF

J: TRBJ2-3
D: TRBD2
size: .
V: TRBV5-1
DNA: TGCGCCAGCAGCGTTAGCGGGGGGGGTCCCACAGATACGCAGTATTTT
CDR3: CASSVSGGGPTDTQYF

J: TRBJ2-2
D: .
size: .
V: TRBV11-2
DNA: TGTGCCAGCAGCTTAACGGGCTGGTTCGGGGAGCTGTTTTTT
CDR3: CASSLTGWFGELFF

J: TRBJ2-1
D: .
size: .
V: TRBV9
DNA: TGTGCCAGCAGCGTATACGGGACTTTCAATGAGCAGTTCTTC
CDR3: CASSVYGTFNEQFF

J: TRBJ1-5
D: .
size: .
V: TRBV29-1
DNA: TGCAGCGTTGGGGGGGGGAATCAGCCCCAGCATTTT
CDR3: CSVGGGNQPQHF

J: TRBJ2-1
D: .
size: .
V: TRBV6-8
DNA: TGTGCCAGCAGTTACACCTCCAAGCGGGTAAGGACCTACAATGAGCAGTTCTTC
CDR3: CASSYTSKRVRTYNEQFF

J: TRBJ2-7
D: .
size: .
V: TRBV5-1
DNA: TGCGCCAGCAGCTCTAGTCCCTCAGCTCGATCCTACGAGCAGTACTTC
CDR3: CASSSSPSARSYEQYF

J: TRBJ2-1
D: TRBD2
size: .
V: TRBV7-2
DNA: TGTGCCAGCAGCTATACCGGGACTAGCGGATACAATGAGCAGTTCTTC
CDR3: CASSYTGTSGYNEQFF

J: TRBJ1-1
D: .
size: .
V: TRBV5-1
DNA: TGCGCCAGCAGCTTTCAGGGGCCGAACACTGAAGCTTTCTTT
CDR3: CASSFQGPNTEAFF

J: TRBJ1-2
D: .
size: few
V: TRBV19
DNA: TGTGCCAGCCGACTGCCGGGGCACTATGGCTACACCTTC
CDR3: CASRLPGHYGYTF

J: TRBJ2-1
D: .
size: few
V: TRBV5-4
DNA: TGTGCCAGCAGCTTCCCAGGGCAAGATGAGCAGTTCTTC
CDR3: CASSFPGQDEQFF

J: TRBJ2-7
D: .
size: once
V: TRBV4-1
DNA: TGCGCCAGCAGCCAAGAGAGGGGGGCTAGGTACGAGCAGTACTTC
CDR3: CASSQERGARYEQYF

J: TRBJ2-7
D: TRBD2
size: .
V: TRBV4-1
DNA: TGCGCCAGCAGCCATGTCACTAGCGGACGCTACGAGCAGTACTTC
CDR3: CASSHVTSGRYEQYF

J: TRBJ2-7
D: .
size: .
V: TRBV6-5
DNA: TGTGCCAGCACTACCGGGGCTTTTTCCTACGAGCAGTACTTC
CDR3: CASTTGAFSYEQYF

J: TRBJ2-7
D: TRBD1
size: few
V: TRBV6-1
DNA: TGTGCCAGCAGGATTACAGGGGCCTACGAGCAGTACTTC
CDR3: CASRITGAYEQYF

J: TRBJ1-6
D: TRBD1
size: .
V: TRBV7-2
DNA: TGTGCCAGCAGCTCGTTGACAGGGAGGAATTCACCCCTCCACTTT
CDR3: CASSSLTGRNSPLHF

J: TRBJ2-1
D: TRBD2
size: .
V: TRBV19
DNA: TGTGCCAGTAGTCGACTAGCGGGGGGTCTCAATGAGCAGTTCTTC
CDR3: CASSRLAGGLNEQFF

J: TRBJ1-5
D: TRBD1
size: .
V: TRBV4-1
DNA: TGCGCCAGCAGCCAAGACGACAGGGGGGGTCAGCCCCAGCATTTT
CDR3: CASSQDDRGGQPQHF

J: TRBJ1-5
D: .
size: .
V: TRBV29-1
DNA: TGCAGCGCCCAGGACGTTGGTCAGCCCCAGCATTTT
CDR3: CSAQDVGQPQHF

J: TRBJ2-3
D: .
size: .
V: TRBV5-8
DNA: TGTGCCAGCAGCCAAGTGTGGGCCGCCCCTCCAGATACGCAGTATTTT
CDR3: CASSQVWAAPPDTQYF

J: TRBJ2-7
D: .
size: .
V: TRBV5-1
DNA: TGCGCCAGCAGCTTGTACTACGAGCAGTACTTC
CDR3: CASSLYYEQYF

J: TRBJ2-2
D: TRBD2
size: .
V: TRBV5-4
DNA: TGTGCCAGCAGCTCCGGACTAGCTAGCGGGGAGCTGTTTTTT
CDR3: CASSSGLASGELFF

J: TRBJ2-7
D: TRBD1
size: .
V: TRBV19
DNA: TGTGCCAGTAGTATATCGAGGACAGGAGACTACGAGCAGTACTTC
CDR3: CASSISRTGDYEQYF

J: TRBJ2-7
D: .
size: once
V: TRBV4-3
DNA: TGCGCCAGCAGCCAACACTCGACAGGTCCCTACGAGCAGTACTTC
CDR3: CASSQHSTGPYEQYF

J: TRBJ1-1
D: TRBD1
size: few
V: TRBV10-1
DNA: TGCGCCAGCATCCGAGGACAGGGGGATAGAATGGGTAACACTGAAGCTTTCTTT
CDR3: CASIRGQGDRMGNTEAFF

J: TRBJ2-7
D: .
size: few
V: TRBV29-1
DNA: TGCAGCGTTGAACTTCCGAACAGGGTTCGGGACGAGCAGTACTTC
CDR3: CSVELPNRVRDEQYF

J: TRBJ1-3
D: .
size: .
V: TRBV19
DNA: TGTGCCAGTAGTACCCGCTCTGGAAACACCATATATTTT
CDR3: CASSTRSGNTIYF

J: TRBJ2-7
D: TRBD1
size: .
V: TRBV20-1
DNA: TGCAGTGCTAGAACAGGGGCCGAGCAGTACTTC
CDR3: CSARTGAEQYF